Each of the 21 T cell receptor beta chains below was sequenced from the same sample in a study of cytomegalovirus exposure and HLA in healthy donors. A multiplex PCR was run with 60 Vbeta primers and 13 Jbeta primers. Only in-frame clones appear in the TCRdb table, and some are missing; sequencing was by immunoSEQ multiplex PCR. The sample holds approximately 150,000 clones, around 67% seen once. Material for sequencing was PBMCs. These receptors were collected from a woman younger than 35 in good health and CMV-seropositive.

This chain links TRBV9 with TRBJ1-1; D gene ambiguous. In germline, CDR1 is SGDLS, CDR2 YYNGEE. Trimming pared 0 bases from V and 3 bases from J, leaving 6 bases between. The CDR3 sequence is 13 residues long. DNA of the CDR3: TGTGCCAGCAGCGTAGACAGAGACACTGAAGCTTTCTTT. This translates into CASSVDRDTEAFF.

The CDR3 bases are TGTGCCAGCAGTGCGGGACAGGGGGCTACCTACGAGCAGTACTTC. Encoded protein: CASSAGQGATYEQYF. This chain connects TRBV5-4 to TRBJ2-7; 12 nucleotides line up with TRBD1. Germline-derived CDR1 and CDR2 are SGHNT and YYREEE (reference sequence). V shed 5 bases and J 2 bases; nucleotides not matched to a gene: 5. This CDR3 is built from 15 residues.

The V gene is TRBV19, the J gene TRBJ2-1, with 9 bases identical to TRBD1. V shed 8 bases and J 8 bases; nucleotides not matched to a gene: 4. Per the germline V gene, CDR1 is LNHDA and CDR2 is SQIVND (reference sequence). The CDR3 is 12 residues long. The CDR3 loop reads CASGQGIDEQFF. The CDR3 DNA follows: TGTGCCAGTGGACAGGGGATAGATGAGCAGTTCTTC. Combining the CDR3 with reference TRBV19 and TRBJ2-1 gives the whole variable domain DGGITQSPKYLFRKEGQNVTLSCEQNLNHDAMYWYRQDPGQGLRLIYYSQIVNDFQKGDIAEGYSVSREKKESFPLTVTSAQKNPTAFYLCASGQGIDEQFFGPGTRLTVL.

The V call is TRBV18, the J call TRBJ2-5; 9 positions match TRBD2. The CDR3 spans 15 residues. Germline CDR1 KGHSH, CDR2 LQKENI. The ends lost 1 base at V and 2 bases at J; junction bases unmatched: 2. CDR3 DNA: TGTGCCAGCTCACCACTAGCGGGAGCACAAGAGACCCAGTACTTC. It specifies CASSPLAGAQETQYF.

The chain links TRBV13 to TRBJ2-5; 9 bases are shared with TRBD2. This CDR3 has 16 amino acids. V lost 1 base to trimming and J lost 5 bases; unmatched junction nucleotides: 8. Germline V gives CDR1 PRHDT, CDR2 FYEKMQ (reference sequence). In nucleotides, the CDR3 is TGTGCCAGCAGCTTAGTGGCGGGGGGGAGGATCGAGACCCAGTACTTC. It yields the protein CASSLVAGGRIETQYF.

The chain carries TRBV7-2 and TRBJ2-3, with D unclear. With 0 bases removed from V and 6 bases from J, the gap between germline ends came to 4 bases. From germline, CDR1 is SGHTA and CDR2 FQGNSA. The CDR3 is made up of 12 amino acids. The CDR3 DNA is TGTGCCAGCAGCTTAGCTCGGGATACGCAGTATTTT. Amino acid sequence: CASSLARDTQYF.

This clone was recorded once. The chain employs TRBV28 and TRBJ1-5; D uncertain. From germline, CDR1 is MDHEN and CDR2 SYDVKM. This CDR3 region has 11 residues. Trimming cost V 5 bases and J 7 bases, with 6 bases left between them. CDR3 nucleotides: TGTGCCAGCAGTCAGGAACAGCCCCAGCATTTT. This codes for CASSQEQPQHF.

This chain connects TRBV6-6 to TRBJ1-5, with no clear D. Trimming removed 6 bases from V and 1 base from J, with 4 bases in between. Germline V gene lookup returns CDR1 MNHNY and CDR2 SVGAGI (reference sequence). The CDR3 is made up of 12 amino acids. The chain's CDR3 is CASSRSNQPQHF. In nucleotides, the CDR3 is TGTGCCAGCAGCCGGAGCAATCAGCCCCAGCATTTT.

This chain joins TRBV7-9 and TRBJ2-7; tentatively, D is TRBD1 (5 bases). The germline V gene encodes CDR1 SEHNR and CDR2 FQNEAQ (reference sequence). The CDR3 loop spans 12 amino acids. V lost 3 bases to trimming and J lost 3 bases, with 6 bases between them. The chain's CDR3 is CASSLQGYEQYF. The CDR3 DNA follows: TGTGCCAGCAGCTTGCAGGGCTACGAGCAGTACTTC.

V is TRBV7-2 and J is TRBJ1-2; no clear D gene. The CDR3 loop spans 14 amino acids. The germline V gene encodes CDR1 SGHTA and CDR2 FQGNSA. Trimming cost V 4 bases and J 4 bases, with 13 bases left between them. Here the CDR3 reads CASSSYSNLYGYTF. The CDR3 nucleotides are TGTGCCAGCAGCTCCTATTCGAACCTCTATGGCTACACCTTC.

This clone was counted once. J is TRBJ1-4 and V is TRBV7-9, with 7 bases aligning to TRBD1. With V trimmed by 8 bases and J by 5 bases, 2 bases remained unmatched. The V gene's germline CDR1 is SEHNR and CDR2 FQNEAQ (reference sequence). This CDR3 has 12 residues. CDR3 bases: TGTGCCAGCGGGACAGTAAATGAAAAACTGTTTTTT. Amino acid sequence: CASGTVNEKLFF.

Comment on this clone: An end of the junction differs from the germline gene, which may be a read error. The rearrangement joins TRBV6-1 to TRBJ2-1, with TRBD2 matching over 8 bases. The CDR3 extends over 15 amino acids. Germline V gene sequence: CDR1 MNHNS, CDR2 SASEGT. The CDR3 sequence is CASSKAGEGSNEQFF. DNA of the CDR3: TGTGCCAGCAGTAAAGCGGGAGAGGGCTCCAATGAGCAGTTCTTC.

The V call is TRBV7-9, the J call TRBJ2-7; no firm D call. The germline V and J ends were trimmed by 5 bases and 2 bases, with 4 bases remaining between them. There are 11 residues in the CDR3. Germline V CDR1 and CDR2: SEHNR, FQNEAQ (reference sequence). This CDR3 is CASSPAYEQYF. CDR3 nucleotides: TGTGCCAGCAGCCCAGCCTACGAGCAGTACTTC.

The chain employs TRBV29-1 and TRBJ1-1; D perhaps matches TRBD1 (6 bases). CDR1 and CDR2 from the germline V gene are SQVTM and ANQGSEA. The V gene lost 7 bases and the J gene lost 12 bases, with 18 bases spanning the gap. CDR3 length equals 11 residues. The chain's CDR3 is CSAHRDIATFF. The DNA of the CDR3 is TGCAGCGCCCACCGGGACATCGCGACTTTCTTT.

This clone was counted between two and nine times. The chain is built from TRBV5-1 and TRBJ2-1; 9 bases are a match to TRBD1. Germline CDR1 SGHRS, CDR2 YFSETQ. This CDR3 region has 16 residues. The V gene end was trimmed by 0 bases and the J gene end by 6 bases; junction bases not matched to a gene: 7. CDR3 protein: CASSLVGQGNVNEQFF. CDR3 sequence (DNA): TGCGCCAGCAGCTTGGTCGGACAGGGGAATGTCAATGAGCAGTTCTTC.

Comment on this clone: A read error may produce the germline difference seen at one junction end. This chain joins TRBV7-7 and TRBJ2-3; the D gene is possibly TRBD2 (6 bases). The CDR3 is 15 residues long. Germline V gives CDR1 SSHAT, CDR2 FNYEAQ (reference sequence). CDR3 residues: CASSLGGSATDTQYF. CDR3 coding DNA: TGTGCTAGCAGCTTAGGAGGGAGCGCAACAGATACGCAGTATTTT.

This clone appeared once. This chain links TRBV1 with TRBJ2-5; TRBD1 is the table's D call, not checked against the DNA. TRBV1 is given as a pseudogene. The CDR3 spans 13 residues. CDR3 sequence: CTSSLGQCETQYF. The DNA for the CDR3 is TGCACCAGCAGCCTCGGACAGTGTGAGACCCAGTACTTC.

The rearrangement uses TRBV28 and TRBJ1-2; D call uncertain. The V end was cut by 2 bases, the J end by 8 bases, with 9 bases between. The CDR3 covers 12 residues. Looked up from germline, CDR1 is MDHEN and CDR2 is SYDVKM. The CDR3 region has the DNA TGTGCCAGCAGTTTACCCCCTGTGGGCTACACCTTC. This codes for CASSLPPVGYTF.

This rearrangement joins TRBV19 to TRBJ2-7; the match to TRBD1 covers 10 bases. Per germline, CDR1 LNHDA and CDR2 SQIVND (reference sequence). The J segment lost 5 bases and the V segment lost 1 base, leaving 5 bases of the junction unmatched. This CDR3 region has 15 residues. In DNA, the CDR3 is TGTGCCAGTAGTATAGTCGGGGACAGGGGACACGAGCAGTACTTC. Translating it yields CASSIVGDRGHEQYF. The entire variable domain, with the rest obtained from reference TRBV19 and TRBJ2-7, is as follows: DGGITQSPKYLFRKEGQNVTLSCEQNLNHDAMYWYRQDPGQGLRLIYYSQIVNDFQKGDIAEGYSVSREKKESFPLTVTSAQKNPTAFYLCASSIVGDRGHEQYFGPGTRLTVT.

Note on this clone: Different DNA sequences within this sample yield the same CDR3. CDR3 sequence reads: CASSSGQGGEKLFF. Here the CDR3 DNA reads TGTGCCAGCAGCTCGGGACAGGGTGGTGAAAAACTGTTTTTT. The V call is TRBV7-9, the J call TRBJ1-4, with 9 bases that match TRBD1. The CDR3 loop spans 14 amino acids. CDR1 and CDR2 from the germline V gene are SEHNR and FQNEAQ (reference sequence). V dropped 4 bases and J dropped 7; count of bases not matched to a gene: 4. Full variable domain (outside the CDR3, taken from reference TRBV7-9 and TRBJ1-4): DTGVSQNPRHKITKRGQNVTFRCDPISEHNRLYWYRQTLGQGPEFLTYFQNEAQLEKSRLLSDRFSAERPKGSFSTLEIQRTEQGDSAMYLCASSSGQGGEKLFFGSGTQLSVL.

A word on this clone: The identical CDR3 is also encoded by other nucleotide sequences in the sample. The chain carries TRBV30 and TRBJ2-7; maybe TRBD2 (5 bases). V dropped 2 bases and J dropped 2 bases, with 7 bases sitting between them. CDR1 and CDR2 (germline): GTSNPN, SVGIG (reference sequence). The CDR3 totals 12 residues. DNA for the CDR3: TGTGCCTGGAGTAGCGGAGCCTACGAGCAGTACTTC. This translates into CAWSSGAYEQYF. The entire variable domain, with the rest obtained from reference TRBV30 and TRBJ2-7, is as follows: SQTIHQWPATLVQPVGSPLSLECTVEGTSNPNLYWYRQAAGRGLQLLFYSVGIGQISSEVPQNLSASRPQDRQFILSSKKLLLSDSGFYLCAWSSGAYEQYFGPGTRLTVT.